This record covers a single T cell receptor beta chain. Method: immunoSEQ multiplex PCR; TCRdb's copy keeps in-frame clones and lacks some. Among 42,000 or so clones, over 75% were seen once, and the ten largest hold approximately 4.6%. This specimen belongs to a study of OX40 agonist ivuxolimab in advanced cancers. The CDR3 contains 19 residues. Germline CDR1 is LNHDA and CDR2 is SQIVND (reference sequence). The ends were cut back, 0 bases at V and 5 bases at J, with 23 bases in the middle. The sequencing here drew on CD4+ or CD8+ T cells sorted from blood, taken in a trial of the OX40 agonist ivuxolimab. The chain links TRBV19 to TRBJ2-1; a weak D match, TRBD1 (5 bases). This sequence originates from an adult with an advanced solid tumor such as melanoma, head and neck, liver or kidney cancer. The DNA for the CDR3 is TGTGCCAGTAGTATAGATTATATTTTTGACAGTGTCAGAAACAATGAGCAGTTCTTC. This encodes CASSIDYIFDSVRNNEQFF.